This TCR beta chain was retrieved from a study of shared T cell receptors in the human thymus. Assay: immunoSEQ multiplex PCR; the TCRdb copy retains only in-frame clones and omits some. This sample has about 380,000 clones, with approximately 95% found just once. The CDR3 has 17 residues. This chain joins TRBV21-1 and TRBJ2-7. TRBV21-1 is tagged as a pseudogene. The source material was thymocytes. The TCR originated in a human donor. The chain's CDR3 is CASSKGSRPRWAYEQYF. Written as DNA, the CDR3 is TGTGCCAGCAGCAAGGGGTCCCGGCCCCGATGGGCCTACGAGCAGTACTTC.